This T cell receptor beta chain is from a study of PD-1 blockade in classical Hodgkin lymphoma. Following autologous stem cell transplantation, relapse occurred in every patient, and exposure to brentuximab vedotin varied. The repertoire was sequenced with immunoSEQ multiplex PCR; TCRdb's copy has only in-frame clones and lacks some. This sample has about 98,000 clones, with 80% to 95% found just once. To note about this clone: As yet, its antigen is unknown.

There are 14 residues in the CDR3. Trimming shortened V by 0 bases and J by 4 bases, and 7 bases separated the two germline ends. CDR1 and CDR2 (germline): LNHNV, YYDKDF (reference sequence). Study results and limitations: Although disease activity or prior therapy may be involved, causes of the repertoire differences remain undefined.

The V call is TRBV15, the J call TRBJ1-5, with D perhaps matching TRBD1 (5 bases). Sequenced here: peripheral blood mononuclear cells (PBMCs), sampled at baseline. This receptor was taken from a human donor with classical Hodgkin lymphoma. The CDR3 bases are TGTGCCACCAGCAGAGACCGGGGGAATCAGCCCCAGCATTTT. Its translation is CATSRDRGNQPQHF.